A selection of T cell receptor beta chains follows, all from one sample in a study of OX40 agonist ivuxolimab in advanced cancers. The method was immunoSEQ multiplex PCR; TCRdb's version includes in-frame clones alone and lacks a portion of them. The table records around 84,000 clones, around 84% of them present only once. The source material was CD4+ or CD8+ T cells sorted from blood, sampled in a trial of the OX40 agonist ivuxolimab. The receptor source for this set is an adult with an advanced solid tumor such as melanoma, head and neck, liver or kidney cancer. CDR3s include the opening cysteine and the closing phenylalanine or tryptophan. The D gene is left open where the match is weak. Rows may omit the clone size; those that give it use once, few, many or a size class.

>TRBD2|-|TRBV7-2|TRBJ2-3
CASSFIAGVADTQYF
TGTGCCAGCAGCTTCATAGCGGGAGTTGCAGATACGCAGTATTTT
>-|-|TRBV7-9|TRBJ1-5
CASSWQGGDQPQHF
TGTGCCAGCAGCTGGCAGGGAGGGGATCAGCCCCAGCATTTT
>-|-|TRBV7-3|TRBJ1-1
CASSPGGGPDTEAFF
TGTGCCAGCAGCCCGGGGGGCGGTCCCGATACTGAAGCTTTCTTT
>-|-|TRBV30|TRBJ1-4
CAWSTGTPGINEKLFF
TGTGCCTGGAGTACAGGGACCCCAGGGATTAATGAAAAACTGTTTTTT
>-|once|TRBV5-4|TRBJ1-1
CASSPVGNTEAFF
TGTGCCAGCAGTCCGGTAGGGAACACTGAAGCTTTCTTT
>TRBD2|-|TRBV5-4|TRBJ2-7
CASSRSGIGYEQYF
TGTGCCAGCAGCCGTAGCGGGATCGGGTACGAGCAGTACTTC
>-|-|TRBV9|TRBJ1-2
CASSVDNYGYTF
TGTGCCAGCAGCGTAGACAACTATGGCTACACCTTC
>TRBD2|once|TRBV11-2|TRBJ2-3
CASSSGRALISTDTQYF
TGTGCCAGCAGCAGCGGGAGGGCCCTAATCAGCACAGATACGCAGTATTTT
>TRBD1|-|TRBV18|TRBJ1-2
CASSSQGADYGYTF
TGTGCCAGCTCCTCACAGGGGGCGGACTATGGCTACACCTTC
>TRBD2|-|TRBV7-9|TRBJ2-7
CASSQTSGRLDEQYF
TGTGCCAGCAGCCAAACTAGCGGGAGGCTCGACGAGCAGTACTTC